This T cell receptor (beta chain) was sequenced in a study of human T cells and chemical hapten exposure. Per the germline V gene, CDR1 is DFQATT and CDR2 is SNEGSKA (reference sequence). This CDR3 region has 15 residues. The ends lost 1 base at V and 2 bases at J; junction bases unmatched: 3. Noted time point: patch test 3, about 24 weeks after DPC sensitization. Noted treatment: therapeutic diphenylcyclopropenone sensitization with weekly scalp DPC. TCRdb passed the RACE reads through MiXCR, listing each CDR3 protein once. The table has some 110,000 distinct CDR3 sequences, approximately 36% seen once; the top ten hold more than 2.5%.

The sequence came from a man in his forties with alopecia areata. Some clones in this sample may be carry-over from other donors' samples. The sample was whole blood, taken in connection with sensitization to the hapten diphenylcyclopropenone (DPC). The rearrangement joins TRBV20-1 to TRBJ2-5; TRBD2 matches at 11 bases. This CDR3 is CSARVAGGLQETQYF. CDR3 DNA sequence: TGCAGTGCTAGAGTAGCGGGAGGGTTACAAGAGACCCAGTACTTC.